The sequence of this T cell receptor (beta chain) was determined in a study of blood T cell repertoires in COVID-19. Some clones are missing from TCRdb's copy, which holds only in-frame ones; the method was immunoSEQ multiplex PCR. The sample records about 300,000 clones, around 86% being singletons. This clone showed up just once. The CDR3 contains 15 residues. V was clipped by 1 base and J by 0 bases, with 10 bases between them. CDR1 SGHAT and CDR2 FQNNGV come from the germline V gene. What the recovered Cohort 3 donors had was two negative PCRs, clearance, or symptom resolution. The gene calls are TRBV11-2 and TRBJ2-7, with no clear D. The sequenced sample was PBMCs or T cells enriched from blood (not recorded which). The clonotype originates from a man aged 55 to 69 who had recovered from COVID-19. The CDR3 here is CASSLVLGGSYEQYF. CDR3 sequence (DNA): TGTGCCAGCAGCTTAGTTCTAGGTGGCTCCTACGAGCAGTACTTC.